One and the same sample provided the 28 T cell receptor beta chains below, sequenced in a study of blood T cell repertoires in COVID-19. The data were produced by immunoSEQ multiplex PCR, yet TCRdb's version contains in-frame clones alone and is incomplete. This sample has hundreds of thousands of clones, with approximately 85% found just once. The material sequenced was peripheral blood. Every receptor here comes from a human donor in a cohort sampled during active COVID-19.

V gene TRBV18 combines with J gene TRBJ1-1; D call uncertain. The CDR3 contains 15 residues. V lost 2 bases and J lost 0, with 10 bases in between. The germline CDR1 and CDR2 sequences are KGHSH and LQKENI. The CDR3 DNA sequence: TGTGCCAGCTCACCAATCATCGCGATGAACACTGAAGCTTTCTTT. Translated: CASSPIIAMNTEAFF.

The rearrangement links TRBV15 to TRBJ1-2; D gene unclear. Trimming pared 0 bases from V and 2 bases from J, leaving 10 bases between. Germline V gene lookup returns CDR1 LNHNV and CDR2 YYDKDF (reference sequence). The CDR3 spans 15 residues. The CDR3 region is CATSRDRWANYGYTF. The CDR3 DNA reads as TGTGCCACCAGCAGAGATCGGTGGGCCAACTATGGCTACACCTTC.

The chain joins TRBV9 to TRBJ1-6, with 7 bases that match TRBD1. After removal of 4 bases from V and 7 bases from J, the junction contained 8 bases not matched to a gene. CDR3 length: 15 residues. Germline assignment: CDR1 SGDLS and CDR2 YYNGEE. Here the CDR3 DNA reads TGTGCCAGCAGCTCATCCGGGACAGCGAATTCACCCCTCCACTTT. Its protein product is CASSSSGTANSPLHF.

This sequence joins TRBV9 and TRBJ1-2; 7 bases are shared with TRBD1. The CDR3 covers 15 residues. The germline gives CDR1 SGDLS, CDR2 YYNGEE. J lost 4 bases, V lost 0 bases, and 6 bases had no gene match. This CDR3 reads CASSVGGTAPYGYTF. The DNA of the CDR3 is TGTGCCAGCAGCGTAGGTGGGACAGCCCCCTATGGCTACACCTTC.

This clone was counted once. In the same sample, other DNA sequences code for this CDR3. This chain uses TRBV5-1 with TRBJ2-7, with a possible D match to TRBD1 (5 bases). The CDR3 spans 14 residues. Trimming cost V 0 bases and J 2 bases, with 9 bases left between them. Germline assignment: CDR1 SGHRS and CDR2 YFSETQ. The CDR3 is CASSLGQGPYEQYF. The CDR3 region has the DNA TGCGCCAGCAGCTTGGGTCAGGGTCCCTACGAGCAGTACTTC.

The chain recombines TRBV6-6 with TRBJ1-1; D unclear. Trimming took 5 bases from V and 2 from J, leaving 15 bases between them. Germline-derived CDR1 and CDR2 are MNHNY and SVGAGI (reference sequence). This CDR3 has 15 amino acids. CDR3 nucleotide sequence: TGTGCCAGCAGTCAAATTCGGAGGCGAAACACTGAAGCTTTCTTT. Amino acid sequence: CASSQIRRRNTEAFF.

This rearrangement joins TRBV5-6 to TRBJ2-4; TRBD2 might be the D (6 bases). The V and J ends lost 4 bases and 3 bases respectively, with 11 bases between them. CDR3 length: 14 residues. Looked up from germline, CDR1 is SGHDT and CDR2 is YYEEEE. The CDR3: CASSPGDFKNIQYF. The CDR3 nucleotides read TGTGCCAGCAGCCCGGGGGATTTCAAAAACATTCAGTACTTC.

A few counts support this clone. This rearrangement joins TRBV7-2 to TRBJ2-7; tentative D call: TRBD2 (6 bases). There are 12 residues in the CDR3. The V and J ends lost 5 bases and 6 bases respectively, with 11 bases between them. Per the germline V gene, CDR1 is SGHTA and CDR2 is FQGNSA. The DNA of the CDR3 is TGTGCCAGCAGCGGGACTTTTGGCGAGCAGTACTTC. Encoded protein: CASSGTFGEQYF.

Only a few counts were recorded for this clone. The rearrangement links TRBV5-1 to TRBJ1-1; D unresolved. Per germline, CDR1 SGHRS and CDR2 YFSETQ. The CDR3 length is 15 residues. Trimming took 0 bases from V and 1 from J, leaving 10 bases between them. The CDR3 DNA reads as TGCGCCAGCAGCTTGGGGGCCGTACCGAACACTGAAGCTTTCTTT. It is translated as CASSLGAVPNTEAFF.

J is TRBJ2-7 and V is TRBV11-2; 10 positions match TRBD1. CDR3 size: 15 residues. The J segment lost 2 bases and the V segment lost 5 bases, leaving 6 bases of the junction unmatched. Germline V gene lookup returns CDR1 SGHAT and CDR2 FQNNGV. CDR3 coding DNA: TGTGCCAGCAGCAAGGACAGGGGGTCAACCTACGAGCAGTACTTC. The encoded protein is CASSKDRGSTYEQYF.

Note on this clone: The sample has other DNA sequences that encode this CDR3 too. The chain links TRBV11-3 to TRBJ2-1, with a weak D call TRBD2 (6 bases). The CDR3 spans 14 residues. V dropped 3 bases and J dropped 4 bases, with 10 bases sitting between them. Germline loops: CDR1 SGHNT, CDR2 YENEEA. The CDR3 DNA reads TGTGCCAGCAGCTTTGGGGGGTCATACAATGAGCAGTTCTTC. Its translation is CASSFGGSYNEQFF.

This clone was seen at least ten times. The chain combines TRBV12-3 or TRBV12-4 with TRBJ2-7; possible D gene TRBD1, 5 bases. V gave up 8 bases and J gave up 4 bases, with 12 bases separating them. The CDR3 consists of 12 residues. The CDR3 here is CASGPGQYEQYF. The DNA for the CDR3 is TGTGCCAGCGGACCTGGACAATACGAGCAGTACTTC.

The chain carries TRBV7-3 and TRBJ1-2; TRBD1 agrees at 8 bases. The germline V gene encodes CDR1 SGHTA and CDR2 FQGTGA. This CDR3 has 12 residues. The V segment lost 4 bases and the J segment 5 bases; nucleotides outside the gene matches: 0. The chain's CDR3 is CASSWTGYGYTF. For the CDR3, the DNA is TGTGCCAGCAGCTGGACAGGGTATGGCTACACCTTC.

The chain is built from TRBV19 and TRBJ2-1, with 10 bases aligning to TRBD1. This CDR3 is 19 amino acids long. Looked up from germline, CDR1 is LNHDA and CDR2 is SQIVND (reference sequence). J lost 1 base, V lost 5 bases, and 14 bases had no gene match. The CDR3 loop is CASSGDRGRLLLSYNEQFF. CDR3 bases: TGTGCCAGTAGTGGGGACAGGGGCCGACTTCTTCTTTCCTACAATGAGCAGTTCTTC.

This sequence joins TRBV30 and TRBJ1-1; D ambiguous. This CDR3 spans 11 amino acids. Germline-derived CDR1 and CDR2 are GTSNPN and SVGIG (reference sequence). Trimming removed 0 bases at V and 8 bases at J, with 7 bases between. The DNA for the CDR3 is TGTGCCTGGAGTGTATGGAGAGAAGCTTTCTTT. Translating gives CAWSVWREAFF.

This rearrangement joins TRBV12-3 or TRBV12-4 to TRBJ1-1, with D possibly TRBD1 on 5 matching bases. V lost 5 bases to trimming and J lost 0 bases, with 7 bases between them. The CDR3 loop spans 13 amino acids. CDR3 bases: TGTGCCAGCAGTCAGGGATTGAACACTGAAGCTTTCTTT. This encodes CASSQGLNTEAFF.

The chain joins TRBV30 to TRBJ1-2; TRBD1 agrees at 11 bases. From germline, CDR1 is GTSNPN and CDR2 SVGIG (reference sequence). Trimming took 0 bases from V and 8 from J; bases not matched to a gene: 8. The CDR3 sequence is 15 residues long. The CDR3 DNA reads TGTGCCTGGAGTGTTGGGACAGGGGGTTCTCGAGGCTACACCTTC. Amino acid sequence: CAWSVGTGGSRGYTF.

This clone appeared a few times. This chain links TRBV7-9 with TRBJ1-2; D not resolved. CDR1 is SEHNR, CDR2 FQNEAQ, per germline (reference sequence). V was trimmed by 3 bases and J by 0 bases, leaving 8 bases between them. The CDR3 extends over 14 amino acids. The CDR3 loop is CASSFNTANYGYTF. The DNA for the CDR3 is TGTGCCAGCAGCTTTAACACAGCTAACTATGGCTACACCTTC.

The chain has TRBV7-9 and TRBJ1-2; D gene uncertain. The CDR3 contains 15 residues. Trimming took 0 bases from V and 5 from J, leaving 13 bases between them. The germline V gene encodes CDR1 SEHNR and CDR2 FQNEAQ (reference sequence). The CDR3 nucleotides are TGTGCCAGCAGCTTAGCGCCCGAGGATAGTTATGGCTACACCTTC. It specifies CASSLAPEDSYGYTF.

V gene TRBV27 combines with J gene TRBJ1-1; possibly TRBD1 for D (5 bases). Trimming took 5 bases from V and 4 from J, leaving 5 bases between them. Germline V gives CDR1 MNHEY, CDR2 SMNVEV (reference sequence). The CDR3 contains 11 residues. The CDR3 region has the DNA TGTGCCAGCAGTAGGGGCACTGAAGCTTTCTTT. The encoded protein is CASSRGTEAFF.

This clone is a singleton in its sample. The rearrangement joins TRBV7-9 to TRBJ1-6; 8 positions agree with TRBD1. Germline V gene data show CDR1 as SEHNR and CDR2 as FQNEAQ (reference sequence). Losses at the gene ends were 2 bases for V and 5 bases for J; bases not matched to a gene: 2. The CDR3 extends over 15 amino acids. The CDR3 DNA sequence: TGTGCCAGCAGCTTAACAGGGGGGAATAATTCACCCCTCCACTTT. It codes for CASSLTGGNNSPLHF. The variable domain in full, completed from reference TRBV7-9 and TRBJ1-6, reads DTGVSQNPRHKITKRGQNVTFRCDPISEHNRLYWYRQTLGQGPEFLTYFQNEAQLEKSRLLSDRFSAERPKGSFSTLEIQRTEQGDSAMYLCASSLTGGNNSPLHFGNGTRLTVT.

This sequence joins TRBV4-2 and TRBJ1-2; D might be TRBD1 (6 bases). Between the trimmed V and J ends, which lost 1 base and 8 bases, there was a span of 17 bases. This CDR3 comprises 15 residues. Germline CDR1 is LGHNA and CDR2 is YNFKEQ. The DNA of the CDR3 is TGTGCCAGCAGCCAAGCTTGGGGGCGGGTGGAAGGCTACACCTTC. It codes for CASSQAWGRVEGYTF.

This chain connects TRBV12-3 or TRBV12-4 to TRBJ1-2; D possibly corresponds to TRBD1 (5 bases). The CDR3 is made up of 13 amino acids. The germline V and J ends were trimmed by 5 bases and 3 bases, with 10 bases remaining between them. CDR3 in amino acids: CASSPTRDYGYTF. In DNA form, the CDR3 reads TGTGCCAGCAGTCCGACCAGGGACTATGGCTACACCTTC.

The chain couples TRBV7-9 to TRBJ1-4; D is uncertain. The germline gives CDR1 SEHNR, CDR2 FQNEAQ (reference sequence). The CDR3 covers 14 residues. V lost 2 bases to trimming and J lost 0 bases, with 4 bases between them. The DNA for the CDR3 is TGTGCCAGCAGCTTATTAGCAACTAATGAAAAACTGTTTTTT. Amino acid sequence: CASSLLATNEKLFF.

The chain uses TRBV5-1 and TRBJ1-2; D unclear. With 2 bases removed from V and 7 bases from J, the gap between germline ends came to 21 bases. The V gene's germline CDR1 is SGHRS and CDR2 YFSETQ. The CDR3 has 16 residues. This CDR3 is CASSLGQGGSSLGYTF. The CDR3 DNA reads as TGCGCCAGCAGCTTAGGTCAAGGCGGGTCCAGTCTTGGCTACACCTTC.

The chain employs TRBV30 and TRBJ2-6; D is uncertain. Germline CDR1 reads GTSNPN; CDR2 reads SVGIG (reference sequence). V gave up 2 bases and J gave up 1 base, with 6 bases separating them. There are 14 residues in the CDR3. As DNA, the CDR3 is TGTGCCTGGAGTTTCAGATCTGGGGCCAACGTCCTGACTTTC. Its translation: CAWSFRSGANVLTF.

The CDR3 nucleotides read TGTGCCTGGACTGGACAGGGCACCAATTCACCCCTCCACTTT. Translating it yields CAWTGQGTNSPLHF. The chain joins TRBV30 to TRBJ1-6; 8 bases are a match to TRBD1. CDR3 size: 14 residues. Trimming took 4 bases from V and 7 from J; bases not matched to a gene: 6. The germline V gene has CDR1 GTSNPN and CDR2 SVGIG (reference sequence).

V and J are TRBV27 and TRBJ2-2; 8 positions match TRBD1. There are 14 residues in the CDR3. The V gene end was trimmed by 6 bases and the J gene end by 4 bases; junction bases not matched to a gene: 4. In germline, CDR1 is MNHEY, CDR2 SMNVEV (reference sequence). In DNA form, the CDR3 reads TGTGCCAGCAGGGTAACAGGGGGCACCGGGGAGCTGTTTTTT. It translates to CASRVTGGTGELFF.